A selection of T cell receptor beta chains follows, all from one sample in a study of T cell repertoires and Cas9 in healthy adults. The method was immunoSEQ multiplex PCR; TCRdb's version includes in-frame clones alone and lacks a portion of them. This sample has 20,000 to 25,000 clones, with less than 95% found just once. Sequenced input: CD4+ effector T cells (CD127+, CD25-, CD137-, CD154-) from PBMCs; culture status not recorded. The receptors here all came from a human donor in good health. The CDR3 runs from the conserved cysteine through the conserved F or W. D genes are given only for firm matches. Size tells how often a clone was seen (once, few, many) or the class of an expanded clone, and some rows leave it out.

V gene	J gene	clone size	D gene	CDR3 DNA	CDR3 protein
TRBV6-5	TRBJ2-5	-	-	TGTGCCAGCAGTTACTCGCGGCGCCAAGAGACCCAGTACTTC	CASSYSRRQETQYF
TRBV27	TRBJ2-2	-	-	TGTGCCAGTAGACAGGTTCCTGGGGAGCTGTTTTTT	CASRQVPGELFF
TRBV19	TRBJ2-4	-	-	TGTGCCAGTAGTTTCTCGGACAGTGTAGCCAAAAACATTCAGTACTTC	CASSFSDSVAKNIQYF
TRBV4-2	TRBJ2-3	-	TRBD1	TGTGCCAGCAGCCGACAAGTAGCAGGGGGAGCAGATACGCAGTATTTT	CASSRQVAGGADTQYF
TRBV27	TRBJ2-3	-	TRBD1	TGTGCCAGCAGACCGGGACAGGGGTATGTAGATACGCAGTATTTT	CASRPGQGYVDTQYF
TRBV19	TRBJ2-1	-	TRBD2	TGTGCCAGTAGCGGGGGGGTTGAGCAGTTCTTC	CASSGGVEQFF
TRBV11-3	TRBJ2-1	-	TRBD2	TGTGCCAGCAGCTTAGGAGCGGGAGGGAACAATGAGCAGTTCTTC	CASSLGAGGNNEQFF
TRBV19	TRBJ1-5	-	-	TGTGCCAGTAGTATCTTCCAGAATAGCAATCAGCCCCAGCATTTT	CASSIFQNSNQPQHF
TRBV7-8	TRBJ2-7	-	TRBD1	TGTGCCAGCACGCCAAGAACGGGACAGGGCTACGAGCAGTACTTC	CASTPRTGQGYEQYF
TRBV21-1	TRBJ2-5	-	-	TGTGCCAGCAGCTCCCGACTAGCGGGAGGGGGAGAGACCCAGTACTTC	CASSSRLAGGGETQYF
TRBV18	TRBJ2-1	-	TRBD2	TGTGCCAGCTCACCCGTTATTAGCGGGGGCTACAATGAGCAGTTCTTC	CASSPVISGGYNEQFF
TRBV28	TRBJ1-3	-	-	TGTGCCAGCAGTGACCCGATTGGTAGCTCTGGAAACACCATATATTTT	CASSDPIGSSGNTIYF
TRBV30	TRBJ2-2	-	-	TGTGCCTGGAGTGTTGGAGGGGAGCTGTTTTTT	CAWSVGGELFF
TRBV6-4	TRBJ1-2	-	-	TGTGCCAGCAGTGACTCGAGAGTGGGAGGCTACACCTTC	CASSDSRVGGYTF
TRBV5-6	TRBJ2-5	-	-	TGTGCCAGCAGCGGGGTTGGGGAGACCCAGTACTTC	CASSGVGETQYF
TRBV7-2	TRBJ1-1	-	-	TGTGCCAGCAGCCCCCTGGGGGGAATCGCGAACACTGAAGCTTTCTTT	CASSPLGGIANTEAFF
TRBV29-1	TRBJ2-3	-	TRBD2	TGCAGCGTTGTAGTGGGACTAGCGACAGATACGCAGTATTTT	CSVVVGLATDTQYF
TRBV25-1	TRBJ2-3	-	-	TGTGCCAGCAGAAACCGGGGAACAGATACGCAGTATTTT	CASRNRGTDTQYF
TRBV2	TRBJ2-1	once	-	TGTGCCGGGGGTACAGGGCGGAATGAGCAGTTCTTC	CAGGTGRNEQFF
TRBV5-1	TRBJ2-3	-	TRBD1	TGCGCCAGCAGCCCCATGGGACAGGGGGCAGATACGCAGTATTTT	CASSPMGQGADTQYF
TRBV2	TRBJ1-5	-	-	TGTGCCAGCAGTGCGGACAGTAGCAATCAGCCCCAGCATTTT	CASSADSSNQPQHF
TRBV7-6	TRBJ2-5	-	-	TGTGCCAGCGGGAAAGAGACCCAGTACTTC	CASGKETQYF
TRBV6-5	TRBJ1-2	-	TRBD1	TGTGCCAGCAGTTACACGGCAGGGGGAAGCTATGGCTACACCTTC	CASSYTAGGSYGYTF
TRBV7-2	TRBJ2-3	-	-	TGTGCCAGCAGCTTAGTTGGGGTATCCTATAGGGCAGATACGCAGTATTTT	CASSLVGVSYRADTQYF
TRBV5-5	TRBJ2-7	-	TRBD2	TGTGCCAGCAGCCAACTTCGGGGGGAGCAATACGAGCAGTACTTC	CASSQLRGEQYEQYF
TRBV11-2	TRBJ2-7	-	TRBD1	TGTGCCAGCAGCAAAGCCGGGACAGGGTGGTACGAGCAGTACTTC	CASSKAGTGWYEQYF
TRBV19	TRBJ1-1	few	TRBD1	TGTGCCAGTAGCCACCGGGACAGACCGAGTGAAGCTTTCTTT	CASSHRDRPSEAFF
TRBV6-5	TRBJ2-1	once	-	TGTGCCAGCGCCCCACGGAGAGACAATGAGCAGTTCTTC	CASAPRRDNEQFF
TRBV7-2	TRBJ2-5	-	-	TGTGCCAGCAGCTTAGCGGACGGAGGACGGGAGACCCAGTACTTC	CASSLADGGRETQYF
TRBV4-1	TRBJ2-2	-	-	TGCGCCAGCAGCCAAGCTCCTCGGGGAGTTAACACCGGGGAGCTGTTTTTT	CASSQAPRGVNTGELFF
TRBV7-2	TRBJ2-5	-	-	TGTGCCAGCAGCGTAAGCGGGCGGGAGACCCAGTACTTC	CASSVSGRETQYF
TRBV7-3	TRBJ2-1	-	-	TGTGCCAGCAGCCCCCGTGGGTCTGTTGAGCAGTTCTTC	CASSPRGSVEQFF
TRBV19	TRBJ2-1	once	TRBD1	TGTGCCAGTAGTCCCATAACAGGGGGCTACTACAATGAGCAGTTCTTC	CASSPITGGYYNEQFF
TRBV5-4	TRBJ1-4	-	-	TGTGCCAGCAGCTTGTATTCCCATGAAAAACTGTTTTTT	CASSLYSHEKLFF
TRBV18	TRBJ1-4	-	-	TGTGCCAGCTCACCGGGACGTAATGAAAAACTGTTTTTT	CASSPGRNEKLFF
TRBV5-4	TRBJ2-5	-	TRBD1	TGTGCCAGCAGCTTGGACAGGGGGCAGCGAGAGACCCAGTACTTC	CASSLDRGQRETQYF
TRBV18	TRBJ1-2	-	-	TGTGCCAGCTCACCCCCTGGCAGGGAGGGCTATGGCTACACCTTC	CASSPPGREGYGYTF
TRBV4-1	TRBJ2-3	-	TRBD2	TGCGCCAGCAGTCGTTTTACTAGCGGGGGAAGCACAGATACGCAGTATTTT	CASSRFTSGGSTDTQYF
TRBV6-1	TRBJ2-2	-	-	TGTGCCAGCAGTGAGCGGGCGGACACCGGGGAGCTGTTTTTT	CASSERADTGELFF
TRBV12-5	TRBJ2-1	-	TRBD2	TGTGCTAGTGGTTTGGCCCGTAGCGGGTACTCCTACAATGAGCAGTTCTTC	CASGLARSGYSYNEQFF
TRBV30	TRBJ2-2	-	-	TGTGCCTGGAGCAGGGGGGGGCCCGGGGAGCTGTTTTTT	CAWSRGGPGELFF
TRBV27	TRBJ2-3	-	-	TGTGCCAGCAGACTTCAGGGGATGAGCACAGATACGCAGTATTTT	CASRLQGMSTDTQYF
TRBV15	TRBJ2-5	-	TRBD2	TGTGCCACCAGCAGAGAGACTAGCGGGGGGTCGTACCAAGAGACCCAGTACTTC	CATSRETSGGSYQETQYF
TRBV7-2	TRBJ2-5	once	TRBD1	TGTGCCAGCAGTCTGGGACAGGCGATTTCTCAAGAGACCCAGTACTTC	CASSLGQAISQETQYF
TRBV20-1	TRBJ1-1	-	TRBD1	TGCCTAGGACAGGGGAACACTGAAGCTTTCTTT	CLGQGNTEAFF
TRBV5-1	TRBJ2-5	-	-	TGCGCCAGCAGCCCTCGGACCGCTCAAGAGACCCAGTACTTC	CASSPRTAQETQYF
TRBV7-9	TRBJ2-5	once	TRBD2	TGTGCCAGCAGCTTAAGCGGGGGGGCCGCGGAGACCCAGTACTTC	CASSLSGGAAETQYF